The rows below give T cell receptor beta chains drawn from one sample of a study of blood T cell repertoires in COVID-19. Profiling relied on immunoSEQ multiplex PCR, and the TCRdb table lists in-frame clones only, not all of them. The table lists some 94,000 clones, about 71% of them singletons, with approximately 23% in the top ten. Sequenced material: peripheral blood. These receptors came from a woman in her sixties or seventies in a cohort sampled during active or convalescent COVID-19. CDR3s include the opening cysteine and the closing phenylalanine or tryptophan. The order of the fields is D gene, CDR3 length, J gene, V gene, clone size, CDR3 protein, CDR3 DNA. A D gene is named only where the DNA matches it firmly. The size of a clone is reported for some rows only, either as once, few or many, or as a class for expanded clones.

TRBD2	14	TRBJ2-7	TRBV6-2/TRBV6-3	few	CASSLAGVGYEQYF	TGTGCCAGCAGTTTAGCGGGGGTTGGCTACGAGCAGTACTTC
NA	16	TRBJ2-3	TRBV5-1	NA	CASSLEPVTSTDTQYF	TGCGCCAGCAGCTTGGAGCCGGTTACTAGCACAGATACGCAGTATTTT
NA	14	TRBJ2-5	TRBV28	NA	CASSTQGGGKTQYF	TGTGCCAGCAGTACCCAGGGCGGTGGAAAGACCCAGTACTTC
TRBD1	14	TRBJ1-2	TRBV29-1	once	CSVGDRTRGYGYTF	TGCAGCGTGGGGGACAGGACGAGGGGTTATGGCTACACCTTC
NA	15	TRBJ1-1	TRBV10-3	NA	CAITQAASLNTEAFF	TGTGCCATCACGCAGGCTGCGAGCCTGAACACTGAAGCTTTCTTT
TRBD2	17	TRBJ2-3	TRBV29-1	NA	CSVELILGSGAGDTQYF	TGCAGCGTTGAACTTATTTTGGGTAGCGGGGCGGGAGATACGCAGTATTTT
TRBD1	16	TRBJ1-5	TRBV2	NA	CASSEARGQGNQPQHF	TGTGCCAGCAGTGAAGCGCGTGGACAGGGCAATCAGCCCCAGCATTTT
TRBD2	18	TRBJ2-1	TRBV3-1/TRBV3-2	NA	CASSHAWTSGGAYNEQFF	TGTGCCAGCAGCCATGCCTGGACTAGCGGGGGGGCCTACAATGAGCAGTTCTTC
NA	14	TRBJ1-6	TRBV5-1	NA	CASSLAQSNSPLHF	TGCGCCAGCAGCTTGGCACAGTCAAATTCACCCCTCCACTTT
TRBD1	15	TRBJ1-2	TRBV18	NA	CASSPNRDRLYGYTF	TGTGCCAGCTCACCGAACCGGGACAGGCTCTATGGCTACACCTTC
NA	17	TRBJ1-4	TRBV7-3	NA	CASSFTGLVATNEKLFF	TGTGCCAGCAGCTTTACAGGGTTGGTCGCCACTAATGAAAAACTGTTTTTT
TRBD1	15	TRBJ2-3	TRBV4-3	NA	CASSQAGTGQDTQYF	TGCGCCAGCAGCCAGGCCGGGACAGGGCAAGATACGCAGTATTTT
TRBD1	14	TRBJ2-5	TRBV13	few	CASSFDRGQETQYF	TGTGCCAGCAGCTTTGACAGGGGGCAAGAGACCCAGTACTTC
NA	17	TRBJ2-7	TRBV19	NA	CASSTSASPQGTYEQYF	NA
NA	17	TRBJ1-6	TRBV7-2	NA	CASSLAFDTDTNSPLHF	TGTGCCAGCAGCTTAGCATTCGATACCGACACGAATTCACCCCTCCACTTT
TRBD1	14	TRBJ2-7	TRBV13	few	CASSSGTGGYEQYF	TGTGCCAGCAGCTCCGGGACAGGGGGCTACGAGCAGTACTTC
NA	14	TRBJ1-2	TRBV13	NA	CASSLGDSFYGYTF	TGTGCCAGCAGCTTAGGGGACAGCTTCTATGGCTACACCTTC
TRBD1	19	TRBJ1-6	TRBV2	NA	CASSEKAGGPASYNSPLHF	TGTGCCAGCAGTGAAAAAGCAGGGGGCCCCGCCTCCTATAATTCACCCCTCCACTTT
NA	15	TRBJ1-5	TRBV9	once	CASSVGGGGDSPQHF	TGTGCCAGCAGCGTGGGAGGAGGGGGGGATAGTCCCCAGCATTTT
NA	14	TRBJ2-1	TRBV5-1	NA	CASSQEGQYNEQFF	TGCGCCAGCAGCCAGGAGGGACAGTACAATGAGCAGTTCTTC
TRBD1	17	TRBJ2-1	TRBV5-6	NA	CASSSPPGTGAMGEQFF	TGTGCCAGCAGCTCCCCTCCCGGGACAGGGGCCATGGGTGAGCAGTTCTTC
NA	12	TRBJ1-1	TRBV6-1	few	CASSEGPPWAFF	TGTGCCAGCAGTGAAGGGCCCCCCTGGGCTTTCTTT
NA	12	TRBJ2-3	TRBV5-1	NA	CASRQTTDTQYF	TGCGCCAGCAGACAAACCACAGATACGCAGTATTTT
NA	13	TRBJ2-2	TRBV29-1	NA	CSVGMGATGELFF	TGCAGCGTTGGGATGGGAGCCACCGGGGAGCTGTTTTTT
NA	16	TRBJ1-6	TRBV6-6	NA	CASSPDRSSYNSPLHF	TGTGCCAGCAGTCCTGACAGAAGCTCCTATAATTCACCCCTCCACTTT